Listed below are T cell receptor beta chains from one sample, sequenced in a study of OX40 agonist ivuxolimab in advanced cancers. Data came from immunoSEQ multiplex PCR; TCRdb stores just in-frame clones and leaves some out. Altogether around 140,000 clones are present, 75% to 95% being singletons, with the ten largest covering 0.9% to 1.2%. The input for sequencing was CD4+ or CD8+ T cells sorted from blood, taken in a trial of the OX40 agonist ivuxolimab. These receptors were taken from an adult with an advanced solid tumor such as melanoma, head and neck, liver or kidney cancer. CDR3s include the opening cysteine and the closing phenylalanine or tryptophan. The order of the fields is J gene, D gene, V gene, clone size, CDR3 protein, CDR3 DNA. D genes are given only for firm matches. Clone sizes are given selectively: once, few, many, or a class where the clone is expanded.

TRBJ2-1 NA TRBV15 NA CATSRDLLTNEQFF TGTGCCACCAGCAGAGATCTCTTGACCAATGAGCAGTTCTTC
TRBJ2-3 NA TRBV27 NA CASSLFRTDTQYF TGTGCCAGCAGTTTATTTCGCACAGATACGCAGTATTTT
TRBJ2-2 TRBD2 TRBV9 few CASSVAGGRALNGELFF TGTGCCAGCAGCGTAGCTGGCGGGAGGGCCCTGAACGGGGAGCTGTTTTTT
TRBJ2-7 NA TRBV11-3 NA CASSLDFAAGFSYEQYF TGTGCCAGCAGCTTAGATTTCGCCGCAGGGTTTTCCTACGAGCAGTACTTC
TRBJ2-7 NA TRBV30 NA CAWSTGPGPYEQYF TGTGCCTGGAGTACGGGACCGGGCCCCTACGAGCAGTACTTC
TRBJ2-7 NA TRBV28 NA CASRTGTYEQYF TGTGCCAGCAGAACAGGAACCTACGAGCAGTACTTC
TRBJ2-2 NA TRBV9 NA CASSGGWIEGTGELFF TGTGCCAGCAGCGGGGGGTGGATAGAGGGCACCGGGGAGCTGTTTTTT
TRBJ2-1 NA TRBV10-3 once CAISERLDRPPNEQFF TGTGCCATCAGTGAGCGTCTAGACCGCCCCCCGAATGAGCAGTTCTTC
TRBJ1-5 NA TRBV9 NA CASSVDVGNQPQHF TGTGCCAGCAGCGTAGATGTGGGGAATCAGCCCCAGCATTTT
TRBJ2-7 NA TRBV20-1 NA CSAGSAYEQYF TGCAGTGCTGGCTCCGCTTACGAGCAGTACTTC
TRBJ2-7 TRBD2 TRBV10-1 NA CASSPGSTGTTYEQYF TGCGCCAGCAGCCCAGGATCCACCGGGACTACCTACGAGCAGTACTTC
TRBJ1-4 TRBD1 TRBV6-1 NA CASSEGQRQEGFF TGTGCCAGCAGTGAGGGACAGCGACAGGAGGGGTTTTTT
TRBJ1-4 NA TRBV19 NA CASSIQGGFEKLFF TGTGCCAGTAGTATTCAAGGGGGATTTGAAAAACTGTTTTTT
TRBJ2-5 NA TRBV6-1 NA CASSEDTGTGPQYF TGTGCCAGCAGTGAAGATACAGGGACGGGCCCCCAGTACTTC
TRBJ2-5 NA TRBV6-5 NA CASSYSFEETQYF TGTGCCAGCAGTTACTCATTTGAAGAGACCCAGTACTTC
TRBJ2-7 TRBD1 TRBV5-1 NA CASSIESSDRGPPYEQYF TGCGCCAGCAGCATCGAGAGTTCGGACAGGGGCCCACCCTACGAGCAGTACTTC
TRBJ1-3 NA TRBV6-7 NA CASSCHPRDYSGNTIYF TGTGCCAGCAGTTGCCACCCCAGAGATTACTCTGGAAACACCATATATTTT
TRBJ2-7 TRBD1 TRBV11-2 NA CASSLDGTGGTYEQYF TGTGCCAGCAGCTTAGATGGGACAGGGGGGACCTACGAGCAGTACTTC
TRBJ2-7 TRBD1 TRBV25-1 NA CASSEGVTGTGIYEQYF TGTGCCAGCAGTGAAGGGGTGACCGGGACAGGGATATACGAGCAGTACTTC
TRBJ1-5 NA TRBV7-3 once CASSLVFGGALIKGNQPQHF TGTGCCAGCAGCTTAGTTTTTGGGGGCGCATTAATAAAGGGCAATCAGCCCCAGCATTTT
TRBJ1-5 NA TRBV19 few CASSLYLGQPQHF TGTGCCAGTAGCCTATATCTGGGACAGCCCCAGCATTTT
TRBJ1-2 NA TRBV5-1 NA CASGFAGENGYTF TGCGCCAGCGGATTTGCAGGGGAAAATGGCTACACCTTC
TRBJ1-1 NA TRBV28 NA CASSLAGARNTEAFF TGTGCCAGCAGTTTGGCAGGGGCGAGGAACACTGAAGCTTTCTTT
TRBJ2-1 NA TRBV19 NA CASNPGDPDEQFF TGTGCCAGTAACCCCGGAGACCCCGATGAGCAGTTCTTC
TRBJ1-2 NA TRBV7-2 NA CASSFDNYGYTF TGTGCCAGCAGCTTTGATAACTATGGCTACACCTTC
TRBJ1-2 NA TRBV6-1 NA CASSEKAGAIDYGYTF TGTGCCAGCAGTGAGAAGGCAGGGGCAATCGACTATGGCTACACCTTC
TRBJ2-7 NA TRBV7-8 NA CASSLANQGSPSTYF TGTGCCAGCAGCTTAGCGAACCAGGGGTCCCCCTCCACCTACTTC
TRBJ2-2 TRBD1 TRBV28 NA CASSPYRGFTGELFF TGTGCCAGCAGTCCTTACAGGGGTTTCACCGGGGAGCTGTTTTTT
TRBJ2-1 TRBD2 TRBV27 NA CASSWSWEGLDNEQFF TGTGCCAGCAGTTGGTCCTGGGAGGGCCTTGACAATGAGCAGTTCTTC
TRBJ1-3 TRBD1 TRBV28 NA CASSSRQGAIKDSGNTIYF TGTGCCAGCAGTTCCAGACAGGGGGCGATTAAAGACTCTGGAAACACCATATATTTT
TRBJ2-3 NA TRBV11-3 NA CASSLGQTDTQYF TGTGCCAGCAGCTTAGGCCAGACAGATACGCAGTATTTT
TRBJ1-2 NA TRBV7-9 NA CASSLGEGFLHGYTF TGTGCCAGCAGCTTAGGGGAAGGTTTTCTCCATGGCTACACCTTC
TRBJ1-1 NA TRBV7-2 NA CASSPTRGRETEAFF TGTGCCAGCAGCCCAACTCGGGGGCGAGAGACTGAAGCTTTCTTT
TRBJ1-5 TRBD1 TRBV4-3 NA CASSQEDRAGNQPQHF TGCGCCAGCAGCCAAGAGGACAGGGCTGGAAATCAGCCCCAGCATTTT
TRBJ1-1 NA TRBV2 NA CASSGDSNTEAFF TGTGCCAGCAGCGGCGACAGCAACACTGAAGCTTTCTTT
TRBJ2-7 TRBD1 TRBV13 NA CASSTYRDRSYEQYF TGTGCCAGCAGCACTTACCGGGACAGGTCCTACGAGCAGTACTTC
TRBJ1-1 NA TRBV2 few CASSLLTGNTEAFF TGTGCCAGCAGTCTTTTGACAGGGAACACTGAAGCTTTCTTT
TRBJ1-4 NA TRBV5-1 NA CASSPGSATNEKLFF TGCGCCAGCAGCCCGGGGTCGGCAACTAATGAAAAACTGTTTTTT
TRBJ1-1 NA TRBV6-5 NA CASGPRGANTEAFF TGTGCCAGCGGACCCAGGGGCGCGAACACTGAAGCTTTCTTT
TRBJ2-7 TRBD2 TRBV11-2 NA CASAGGYGRYEQYF TGTGCCAGCGCGGGGGGATACGGGAGATACGAGCAGTACTTC
TRBJ2-7 NA TRBV7-2 NA CASSLGDIYEQYF TGTGCCAGCAGCTTAGGGGACATCTACGAGCAGTACTTC
TRBJ2-3 NA TRBV21-1 NA CASSKAVARESSRRTDTQYF TGTGCCAGCAGCAAAGCGGTTGCGCGGGAGTCTTCTCGTCGCACAGATACGCAGTATTTT
TRBJ1-1 NA TRBV9 NA CASSPQVDPITEAFF TGTGCCAGCAGCCCCCAGGTGGACCCAATCACTGAAGCTTTCTTT
TRBJ1-1 NA TRBV9 once CASSELGGTEAFF TGTGCCAGCAGCGAGCTGGGGGGTACTGAAGCTTTCTTT